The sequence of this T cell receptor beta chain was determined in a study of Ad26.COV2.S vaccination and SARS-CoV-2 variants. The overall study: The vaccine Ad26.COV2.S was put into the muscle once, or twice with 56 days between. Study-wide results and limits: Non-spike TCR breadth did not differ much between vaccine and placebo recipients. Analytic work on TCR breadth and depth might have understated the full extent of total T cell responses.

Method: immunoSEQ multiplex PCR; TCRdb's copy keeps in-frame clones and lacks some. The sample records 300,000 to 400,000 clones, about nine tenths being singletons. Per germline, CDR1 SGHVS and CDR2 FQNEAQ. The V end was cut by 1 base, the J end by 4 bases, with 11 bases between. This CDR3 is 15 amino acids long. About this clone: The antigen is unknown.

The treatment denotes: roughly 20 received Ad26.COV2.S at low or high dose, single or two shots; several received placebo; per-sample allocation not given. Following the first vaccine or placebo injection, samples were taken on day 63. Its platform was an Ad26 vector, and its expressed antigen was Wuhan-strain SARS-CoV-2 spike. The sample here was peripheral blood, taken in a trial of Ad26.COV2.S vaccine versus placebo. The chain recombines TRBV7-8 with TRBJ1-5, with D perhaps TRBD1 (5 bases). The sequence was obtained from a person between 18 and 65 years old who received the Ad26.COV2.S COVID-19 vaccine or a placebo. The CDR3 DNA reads TGTGCCAGCAGCTTAGTTAGGGGAGGGAATCAGCCCCAGCATTTT. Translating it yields CASSLVRGGNQPQHF.